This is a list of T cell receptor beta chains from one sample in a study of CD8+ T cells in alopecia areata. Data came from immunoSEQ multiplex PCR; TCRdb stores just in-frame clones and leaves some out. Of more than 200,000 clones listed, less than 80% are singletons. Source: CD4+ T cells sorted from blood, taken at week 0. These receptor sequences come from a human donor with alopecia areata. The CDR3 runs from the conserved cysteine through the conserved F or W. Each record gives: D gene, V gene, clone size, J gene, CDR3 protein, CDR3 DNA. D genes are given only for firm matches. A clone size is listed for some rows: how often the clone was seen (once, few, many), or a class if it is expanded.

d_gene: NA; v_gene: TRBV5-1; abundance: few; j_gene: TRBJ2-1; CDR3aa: CASSLGRVREQFF; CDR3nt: TGCGCCAGCAGCTTAGGAAGGGTTCGTGAGCAGTTCTTC
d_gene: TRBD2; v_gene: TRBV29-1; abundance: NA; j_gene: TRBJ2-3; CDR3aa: CSVVLAGGIPDTQYF; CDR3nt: TGCAGCGTGGTACTAGCGGGGGGTATCCCAGATACGCAGTATTTT
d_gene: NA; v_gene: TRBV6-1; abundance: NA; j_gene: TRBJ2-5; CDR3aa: CASSDAARLDGKTQYF; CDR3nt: TGTGCCAGCAGTGACGCGGCCCGCCTCGATGGGAAGACCCAGTACTTC
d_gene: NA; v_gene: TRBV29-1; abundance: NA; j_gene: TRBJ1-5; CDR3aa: CSVYLSGSNQPQHF; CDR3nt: TGCAGCGTTTATTTGTCGGGTAGCAATCAGCCCCAGCATTTT
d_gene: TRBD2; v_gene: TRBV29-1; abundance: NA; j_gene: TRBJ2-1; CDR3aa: CSVGASGAGEQFF; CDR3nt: TGCAGCGTGGGGGCTAGCGGGGCTGGTGAGCAGTTCTTC
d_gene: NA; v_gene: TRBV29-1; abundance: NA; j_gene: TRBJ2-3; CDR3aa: CSGRRTATDTQYF; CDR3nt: TGCAGCGGTAGAAGGACGGCCACAGATACGCAGTATTTT
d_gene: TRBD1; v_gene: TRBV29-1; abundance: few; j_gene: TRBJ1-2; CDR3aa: CSAGTDGSYGYTF; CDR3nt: TGCAGCGCAGGGACAGACGGTAGCTATGGCTACACCTTC
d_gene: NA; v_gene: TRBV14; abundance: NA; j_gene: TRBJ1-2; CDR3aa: CASSQQTWGYGYTF; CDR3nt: TGTGCCAGCAGCCAACAAACTTGGGGCTATGGCTACACCTTC
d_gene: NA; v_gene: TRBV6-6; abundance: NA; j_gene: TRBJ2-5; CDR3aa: CASSYSPGTETQYF; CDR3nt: TGTGCCAGCAGTTACTCACCGGGGACCGAGACCCAGTACTTC
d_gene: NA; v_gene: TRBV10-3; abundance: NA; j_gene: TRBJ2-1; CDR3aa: CAISDQQSSYNEQFF; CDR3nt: TGTGCCATCAGTGACCAACAGAGCTCCTACAATGAGCAGTTCTTC
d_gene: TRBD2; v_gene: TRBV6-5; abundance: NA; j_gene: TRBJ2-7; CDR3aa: CASSYSPGLPYEQYF; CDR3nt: TGTGCCAGCAGTTACTCGCCGGGACTACCCTACGAGCAGTACTTC
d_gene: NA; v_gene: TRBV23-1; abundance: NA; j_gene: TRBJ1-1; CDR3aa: CASSQLRGARGDLMNTEAFF; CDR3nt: TGCGCCAGCAGTCAATTACGGGGCGCGCGGGGGGACCTCATGAACACTGAAGCTTTCTTT
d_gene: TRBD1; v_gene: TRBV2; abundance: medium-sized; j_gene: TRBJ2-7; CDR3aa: CASTRDRFPEQYF; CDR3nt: TGTGCCAGCACTCGGGACAGATTCCCCGAGCAGTACTTC
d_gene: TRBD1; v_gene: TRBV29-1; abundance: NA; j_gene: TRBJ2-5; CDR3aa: CSAWTGETQYF; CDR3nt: TGCAGCGCCTGGACAGGGGAGACCCAGTACTTC
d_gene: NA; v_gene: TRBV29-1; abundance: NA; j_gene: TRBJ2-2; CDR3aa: CSVRRTFGAGELFF; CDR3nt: NA
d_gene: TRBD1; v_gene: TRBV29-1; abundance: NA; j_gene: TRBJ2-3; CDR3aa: CSVGQGADTQYF; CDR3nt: TGCAGCGTCGGACAGGGAGCAGATACGCAGTATTTT
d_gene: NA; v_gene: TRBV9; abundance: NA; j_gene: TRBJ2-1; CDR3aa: CASSVVGGHNEQFF; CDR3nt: TGTGCCAGCAGCGTAGTGGGGGGCCACAATGAGCAGTTCTTC
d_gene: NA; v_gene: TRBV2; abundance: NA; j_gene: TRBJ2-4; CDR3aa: CASSEEIQNIQYF; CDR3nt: TGTGCCAGCAGTGAAGAGATCCAAAACATTCAGTACTTC
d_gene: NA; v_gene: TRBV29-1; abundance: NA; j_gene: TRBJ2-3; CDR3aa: CSVLPQSTQYF; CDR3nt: TGCAGCGTCCTCCCTCAGTCTACGCAGTATTTT
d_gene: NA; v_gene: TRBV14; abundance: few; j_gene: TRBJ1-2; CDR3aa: CASSQDQARGNYGYTF; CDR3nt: TGTGCCAGCAGCCAAGATCAGGCCAGGGGCAACTATGGCTACACCTTC
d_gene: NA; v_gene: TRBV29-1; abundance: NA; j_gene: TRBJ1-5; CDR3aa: CSVEGGGNQPQHF; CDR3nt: TGCAGCGTTGAGGGGGGTGGCAATCAGCCCCAGCATTTT
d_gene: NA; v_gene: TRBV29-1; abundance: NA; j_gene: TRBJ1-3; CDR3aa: CSAAAGSGNTIYF; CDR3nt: TGCAGCGCTGCGGCAGGTTCTGGAAACACCATATATTTT
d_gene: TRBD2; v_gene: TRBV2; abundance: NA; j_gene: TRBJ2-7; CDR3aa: CAITPSGTYEQYF; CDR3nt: TGTGCCATAACCCCTAGCGGTACCTACGAGCAGTACTTC
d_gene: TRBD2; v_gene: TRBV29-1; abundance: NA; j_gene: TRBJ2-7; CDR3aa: CSVGGGRKTSGGTSAYEQYF; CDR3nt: TGCAGCGTTGGAGGAGGGCGGAAGACTAGCGGGGGAACATCAGCCTACGAGCAGTACTTC
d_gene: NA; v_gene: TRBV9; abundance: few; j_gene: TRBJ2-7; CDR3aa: CASSVGGNSYEQYF; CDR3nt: TGTGCCAGCAGCGTAGGAGGGAACTCCTACGAGCAGTACTTC
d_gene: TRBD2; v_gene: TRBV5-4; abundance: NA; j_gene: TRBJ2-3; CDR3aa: CASSAGLAGALDTQYF; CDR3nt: TGTGCCAGCAGCGCGGGACTAGCGGGGGCACTGGATACGCAGTATTTT
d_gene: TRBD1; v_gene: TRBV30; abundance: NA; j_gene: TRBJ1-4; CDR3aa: CAWSRGPNEKLFF; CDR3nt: TGTGCCTGGAGCAGGGGGCCTAATGAAAAACTGTTTTTT
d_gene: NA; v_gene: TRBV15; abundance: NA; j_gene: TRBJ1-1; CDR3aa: CATSTIQGGLEAFF; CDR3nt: TGTGCCACCAGCACAATTCAGGGCGGGCTTGAAGCTTTCTTT
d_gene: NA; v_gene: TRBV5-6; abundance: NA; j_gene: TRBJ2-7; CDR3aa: CASSAFYEQYF; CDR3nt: TGTGCCAGCAGCGCTTTTTACGAGCAGTACTTC
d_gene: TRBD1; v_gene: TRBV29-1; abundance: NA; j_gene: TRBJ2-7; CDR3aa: CSVDRGGSGEQYF; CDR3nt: TGCAGCGTTGATAGAGGGGGCTCCGGCGAGCAGTACTTC
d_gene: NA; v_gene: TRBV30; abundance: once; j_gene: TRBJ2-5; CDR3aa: CAWSLGSQETQYF; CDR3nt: TGTGCCTGGAGCTTGGGATCCCAAGAGACCCAGTACTTC
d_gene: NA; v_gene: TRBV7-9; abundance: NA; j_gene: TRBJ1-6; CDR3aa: CASYTGTADSPLHF; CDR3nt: TGTGCCAGTTACACCGGGACGGCAGATTCACCCCTCCACTTT
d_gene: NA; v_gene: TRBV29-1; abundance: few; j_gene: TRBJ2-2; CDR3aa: CSVARDTGELFF; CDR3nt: TGCAGCGTTGCCAGGGACACCGGGGAGCTGTTTTTT
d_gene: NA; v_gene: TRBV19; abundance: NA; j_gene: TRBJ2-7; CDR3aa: CASTARISTDSYEQYF; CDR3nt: TGTGCCAGTACCGCCCGAATATCGACAGACTCCTACGAGCAGTACTTC
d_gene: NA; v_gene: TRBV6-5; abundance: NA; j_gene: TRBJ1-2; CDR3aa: CASSYSRGGGGYTF; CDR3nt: TGTGCCAGCAGTTACTCGAGAGGCGGAGGCGGCTACACCTTC
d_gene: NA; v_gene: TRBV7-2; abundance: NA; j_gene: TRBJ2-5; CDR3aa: CASSTGRETQYF; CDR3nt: TGTGCCAGCAGCACAGGGCGAGAGACCCAGTACTTC
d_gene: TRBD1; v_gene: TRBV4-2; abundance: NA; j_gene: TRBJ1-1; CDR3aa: CASSQFPGQGTEAFF; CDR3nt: TGTGCCAGCAGCCAATTTCCGGGACAGGGAACTGAAGCTTTCTTT
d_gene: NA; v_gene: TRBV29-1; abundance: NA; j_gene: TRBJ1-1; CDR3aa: CSARVPPGGAFF; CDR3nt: TGCAGCGCCCGCGTACCTCCCGGGGGAGCTTTCTTT
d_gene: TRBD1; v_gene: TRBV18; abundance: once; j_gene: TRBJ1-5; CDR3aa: CASSHRTGRDQPQHF; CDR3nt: TGTGCCAGCTCCCACAGGACAGGGAGGGATCAGCCCCAGCATTTT
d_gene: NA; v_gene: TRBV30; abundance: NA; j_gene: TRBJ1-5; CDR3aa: CAWNSGGYNQPQHF; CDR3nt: TGTGCCTGGAATAGCGGGGGTTACAATCAGCCCCAGCATTTT
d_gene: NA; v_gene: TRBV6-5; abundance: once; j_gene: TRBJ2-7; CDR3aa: CASSPAPDGYEQYF; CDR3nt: TGTGCCAGCAGTCCCGCCCCGGACGGATACGAGCAGTACTTC
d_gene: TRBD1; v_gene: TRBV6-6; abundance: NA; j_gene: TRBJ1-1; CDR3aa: CASTRQGATEAFF; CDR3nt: TGTGCCAGCACTCGACAGGGGGCCACTGAAGCTTTCTTT
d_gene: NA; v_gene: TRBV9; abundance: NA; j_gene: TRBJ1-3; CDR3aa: CASSVAIGDSGNTIYF; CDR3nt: TGTGCCAGCAGCGTAGCTATAGGGGACTCTGGAAACACCATATATTTT
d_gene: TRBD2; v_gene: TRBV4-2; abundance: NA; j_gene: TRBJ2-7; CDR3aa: CASSLSRRGVYEQYF; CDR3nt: TGTGCCAGCAGCTTGTCGAGGCGGGGGGTTTACGAGCAGTACTTC
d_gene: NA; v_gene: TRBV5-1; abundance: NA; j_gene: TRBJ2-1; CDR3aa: CASSLGGLNEQFF; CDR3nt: TGCGCCAGCAGCTTGGGGGGACTCAATGAGCAGTTCTTC
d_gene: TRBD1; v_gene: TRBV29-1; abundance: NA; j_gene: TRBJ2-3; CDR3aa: CSVPTQGAGDTQYF; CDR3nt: TGCAGCGTTCCTACTCAGGGGGCAGGCGATACGCAGTATTTT
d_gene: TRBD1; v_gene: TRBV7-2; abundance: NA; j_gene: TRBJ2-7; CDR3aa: CASSAGTGGKQYF; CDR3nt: TGTGCCAGCAGCGCCGGGACAGGGGGGAAGCAGTACTTC
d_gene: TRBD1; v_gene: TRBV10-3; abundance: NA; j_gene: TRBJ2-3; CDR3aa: CAISDPGQSRTQYF; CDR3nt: TGTGCCATCAGTGATCCGGGACAGAGTCGTACGCAGTATTTT
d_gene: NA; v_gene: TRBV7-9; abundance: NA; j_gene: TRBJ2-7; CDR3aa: CASSLVQGRDEQYF; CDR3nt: TGTGCCAGCAGCTTAGTTCAGGGAAGGGACGAGCAGTACTTC
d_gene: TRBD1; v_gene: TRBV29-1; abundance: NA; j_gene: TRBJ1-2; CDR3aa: CSVRSGTEGGYTF; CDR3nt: TGCAGCGTTCGGTCCGGGACAGAAGGTGGCTACACCTTC
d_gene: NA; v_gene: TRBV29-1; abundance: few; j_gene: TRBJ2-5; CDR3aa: CSVDRTRGTQYF; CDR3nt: TGCAGCGTGGACCGGACCCGGGGGACCCAGTACTTC
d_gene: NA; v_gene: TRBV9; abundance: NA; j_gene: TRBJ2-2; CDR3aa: CASSVVVSGEFTLGELFF; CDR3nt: TGTGCCAGCAGCGTAGTTGTTAGCGGAGAATTCACCCTGGGGGAGCTGTTTTTT
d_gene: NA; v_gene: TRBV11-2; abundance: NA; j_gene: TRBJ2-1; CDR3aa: CASSFNPRRPINNEQFF; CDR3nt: TGTGCCAGCAGCTTCAATCCACGCAGGCCGATTAACAATGAGCAGTTCTTC
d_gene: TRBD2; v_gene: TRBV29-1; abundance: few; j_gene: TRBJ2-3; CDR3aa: CSVALAGGTDTQYF; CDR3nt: TGCAGCGTTGCGCTAGCGGGGGGTACAGATACGCAGTATTTT
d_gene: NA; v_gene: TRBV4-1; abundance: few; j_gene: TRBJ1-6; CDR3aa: CASSHQGPNSPLHF; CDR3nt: TGCGCCAGCAGCCACCAGGGTCCGAATTCACCCCTCCACTTT
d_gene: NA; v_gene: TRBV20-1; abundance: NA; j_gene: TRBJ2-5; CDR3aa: CSPGARETQYF; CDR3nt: TGCAGCCCCGGGGCTCGAGAGACCCAGTACTTC
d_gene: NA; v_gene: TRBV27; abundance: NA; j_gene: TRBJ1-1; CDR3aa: CASSPPGSHTEAFF; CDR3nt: TGTGCCAGCAGTCCTCCCGGGAGCCACACTGAAGCTTTCTTT
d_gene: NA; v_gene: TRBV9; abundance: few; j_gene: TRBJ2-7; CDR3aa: CASSGGPGDHEQYF; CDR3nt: TGTGCCAGCAGCGGTGGGCCAGGGGACCACGAGCAGTACTTC
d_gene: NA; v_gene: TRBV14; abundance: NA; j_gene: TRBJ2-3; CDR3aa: CASSQVIADTQYF; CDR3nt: TGTGCCAGCAGCCAAGTTATCGCAGATACGCAGTATTTT